These 5 T cell receptor beta chains were sequenced from one sample in a study of T cells in Graves' hyperthyroidism and ophthalmopathy. There were TCR beta CDR3 regions amplified from RNA transcripts. HTBI primers were used for first-round RT-PCR of the TCR CDR3. TCRdb recomputed calls from the multiplex PCR reads with MiXCR, one row per CDR3 protein. The table records some 270,000 distinct CDR3 sequences, 10% to 15% of them present only once. The sequenced sample consisted of blood. The receptors here all came from a woman under 40 with Graves' hyperthyroidism that later progressed to Graves' ophthalmopathy.

This clonotype was found many times. The V and J genes are TRBV27 and TRBJ2-2; the D gene is possibly TRBD2 (7 bases). V dropped 0 bases and J dropped 3 bases, with 14 bases sitting between them. Germline CDR1 reads MNHEY; CDR2 reads SMNVEV (reference sequence). This CDR3 contains 17 residues. This CDR3 reads CASSLSAGASYTGELFF. The CDR3 region has the DNA TGTGCCAGCAGTTTATCCGCGGGGGCTTCCTACACCGGGGAGCTGTTTTTT.

In this sample, this clonotype turned up a few times. This may be a read error, as it is one base from a much larger clone. The rearrangement links TRBV28 to TRBJ2-7; D not resolved. Germline lookup yields CDR1 MDHEN and CDR2 SYDVKM. This CDR3 region has 11 residues. DNA of the CDR3: TGTGCCAGTGGTACGGTCTACGGGCAGTACTTC. Translated, it gives CASGTVYGQYF.

This clonotype was observed a few times. This rearrangement joins TRBV7-2 to TRBJ2-1; D call uncertain. CDR1 SGHTA and CDR2 FQGNSA come from the germline V gene. The V gene lost 8 bases and the J gene lost 0 bases, with 17 bases spanning the gap. The CDR3 is 16 residues long. CDR3 sequence (DNA): TGTGCCAGCCGTCAGCAAACCCGAAACTCCTACAATGAGCAGTTCTTC. As protein: CASRQQTRNSYNEQFF. Looking up the rest from reference TRBV7-2 and TRBJ2-1 gives the full variable domain: GAGVSQSPSNKVTEKGKDVELRCDPISGHTALYWYRQSLGQGLEFLIYFQGNSAPDKSGLPSDRFSAERTGGSVSTLTIQRTQQEDSAVYLCASRQQTRNSYNEQFFGPGTRLTVL.

This clonotype was picked up many times. The chain has TRBV2 and TRBJ2-3; D unresolved. CDR1 is SNHLY and CDR2 is FYNNEI in the germline V gene. The CDR3 totals 13 residues. Trimming took 6 bases from V and 3 from J, leaving 10 bases between them. The CDR3 here is CASSSELTDTQYF. CDR3 coding DNA: TGTGCCAGCAGCTCCGAACTTACAGATACGCAGTATTTT.

The table lists this clonotype with a few counts. This chain links TRBV7-9 with TRBJ2-5; TRBD2 matches at 11 bases. The germline V gene encodes CDR1 SEHNR and CDR2 FQNEAQ (reference sequence). The CDR3 is 21 residues long. V was clipped by 2 bases and J by 0 bases; unmatched bases: 17. The chain's CDR3 is CASSLFPGLAGGVGYQETQYF. The CDR3 DNA follows: TGTGCCAGCAGCTTATTTCCCGGGCTAGCGGGAGGAGTAGGGTACCAAGAGACCCAGTACTTC.